Listed here are 27 T cell receptor beta chains from one sample, sequenced in a study of cytomegalovirus exposure and HLA in healthy donors. 13 Jbeta primers and 60 Vbeta primers were used for the PCR. Sequencing was performed with immunoSEQ multiplex PCR; in TCRdb, only in-frame clones are kept and a portion is missing. The table lists about 270,000 clones, approximately 70% of them singletons. Sequencing was performed on PBMCs. Every receptor here comes from a female donor in good health and CMV-seronegative.

The V call is TRBV5-5, the J call TRBJ2-7, with D possibly being TRBD2 (6 bases). The CDR3 contains 15 residues. CDR1 SGHKS and CDR2 YYEKEE come from the germline V gene (reference sequence). V shed 2 bases and J shed 0 bases, with 12 bases lying between them. CDR3 in amino acids: CASSLGRDASYEQYF. The CDR3 region has the DNA TGTGCCAGCAGCTTAGGGCGGGATGCCTCCTACGAGCAGTACTTC.

The rearrangement uses TRBV6-1 and TRBJ2-1, with 7 bases fitting TRBD2. Per the germline V gene, CDR1 is MNHNS and CDR2 is SASEGT. J lost 9 bases, V lost 6 bases, and 8 bases had no gene match. The CDR3 covers 13 residues. This CDR3 is CASRGYGGSEQFF. CDR3 in DNA: TGTGCCAGCAGGGGGTACGGGGGGAGTGAGCAGTTCTTC.

The genes are TRBV6-4 and TRBJ2-7; D not resolved. Germline V gives CDR1 MRHNA, CDR2 SNTAGT. The CDR3 consists of 15 residues. Trimming took off 5 bases at V and 7 bases at J, with 21 bases between the two ends. CDR3 amino acids: CASSSRLVRAREQYF. In DNA, the CDR3 is TGTGCCAGCAGTTCCCGACTGGTACGAGCTCGAGAGCAGTACTTC.

This clone came up a few times. The J gene is TRBJ2-7, the V gene TRBV2, with 8 nucleotides matching TRBD1. The junction had 4 bases not matched to a gene; V was cut back by 6 bases and J by 0 bases. Germline-derived CDR1 and CDR2 are SNHLY and FYNNEI. The CDR3 loop spans 14 amino acids. Here the CDR3 DNA reads TGTGCCAGCAGGGACAGGGCCCACTCCTACGAGCAGTACTTC. As protein: CASRDRAHSYEQYF.

The V call is TRBV2, the J call TRBJ1-1, with D possibly being TRBD1 (5 bases). The CDR3 loop spans 13 amino acids. CDR1 and CDR2 from the germline V gene are SNHLY and FYNNEI. V was pared by 9 bases and J by 5 bases, with 16 bases between. DNA for the CDR3: TGTGCCAGAATAGTCAGGGTGGAGACTGAAGCTTTCTTT. Translating it yields CARIVRVETEAFF.

Only a few counts were recorded for this clone. V usage is TRBV4-1 and J usage is TRBJ2-3; tentatively, D is TRBD2 (6 bases). V dropped 6 bases and J dropped 6 bases, with 16 bases sitting between them. The germline gives CDR1 MGHRA, CDR2 YSYEKL. The CDR3 has 14 amino acids. This chain's CDR3 is CASRGVPGVDTQYF. CDR3 coding DNA: TGCGCCAGCAGGGGCGTACCGGGAGTGGATACGCAGTATTTT.

V and J are TRBV18 and TRBJ1-5, with a possible D match to TRBD1 (5 bases). From germline, CDR1 is KGHSH and CDR2 LQKENI. The CDR3 loop spans 14 amino acids. The V gene lost 2 bases and the J gene lost 4 bases, with 9 bases spanning the gap. CDR3 loop: CASSPNTGNQPQHF. The CDR3 region has the DNA TGTGCCAGCTCACCAAACACAGGAAATCAGCCCCAGCATTTT.

In regard to this clone: The junction does not match germline at one end; this may be a read error. V is TRBV2 and J is TRBJ2-1; TRBD2 might be the D (6 bases). CDR1 and CDR2 from the germline V gene are SNHLY and FYNNEI. CDR3 length: 14 residues. The CDR3 loop is CAGRDGSADNEQFF. The DNA for the CDR3 is TGTGCCGGCAGAGACGGGAGTGCAGACAATGAGCAGTTCTTC.

In its sample, this clone was seen once. V usage is TRBV19 and J usage is TRBJ1-1; TRBD1 is a possible D gene (5 bases). Per germline, CDR1 LNHDA and CDR2 SQIVND (reference sequence). V was shortened by 6 bases and J by 5 bases, with 19 bases between the two germline ends. The length of the CDR3 is 15 residues. The CDR3 reads CASSLLGGVGTEAFF. The CDR3 DNA is TGTGCCAGTAGCCTCCTCGGGGGGGTGGGGACTGAAGCTTTCTTT.

V is TRBV7-6 and J is TRBJ2-7, with TRBD1 matching over 12 bases. The CDR3 consists of 14 residues. J gave up 6 bases and V 4 bases, and 4 bases lay outside the gene matches. Germline values: CDR1 SGHVS, CDR2 FNYEAQ. CDR3 protein: CASSSGTGGPEQYF. In DNA form, the CDR3 reads TGTGCCAGCAGCTCGGGGACAGGGGGCCCCGAGCAGTACTTC.

The chain recombines TRBV7-9 with TRBJ2-1; D might be TRBD1 (5 bases). This CDR3 spans 16 amino acids. V gave up 1 base and J gave up 0 bases, with 10 bases separating them. Germline V CDR1 and CDR2: SEHNR, FQNEAQ (reference sequence). As DNA, the CDR3 is TGTGCCAGCAGCTTAGGACAGCTTAGCTCCTACAATGAGCAGTTCTTC. The encoded protein is CASSLGQLSSYNEQFF.

The chain joins TRBV2 to TRBJ1-2; 7 nucleotides agree with TRBD1. The CDR3 spans 12 residues. The V gene end was trimmed by 7 bases and the J gene end by 4 bases; junction bases not matched to a gene: 3. Germline V gene sequence: CDR1 SNHLY, CDR2 FYNNEI. The CDR3 DNA sequence: TGTGCCAGCAAAGGGGACAGCTATGGCTACACCTTC. It encodes CASKGDSYGYTF.

This sequence joins TRBV6-1 and TRBJ1-2; 8 bases line up with TRBD1. Germline lookup yields CDR1 MNHNS and CDR2 SASEGT. The CDR3 totals 15 residues. Trimming at V came to 7 bases and at J to 5 bases, leaving 12 bases not matched to a gene. CDR3 nucleotide sequence: TGTGCCAGCACCCATGTCACCGGACAGGGATATGGCTACACCTTC. Translated, it gives CASTHVTGQGYGYTF.

This chain's CDR3 is CASSPGTGVPDTQYF. The DNA of the CDR3 is TGTGCCAGCAGTCCCGGGACAGGGGTCCCAGATACGCAGTATTTT. V usage is TRBV6-1 and J usage is TRBJ2-3; 10 positions match TRBD1. CDR3 length: 15 residues. In germline, CDR1 is MNHNS, CDR2 SASEGT. With V trimmed by 5 bases and J by 4 bases, 6 bases remained unmatched.

V is TRBV2 and J is TRBJ2-1, with D maybe TRBD2 (5 bases). The germline V gene encodes CDR1 SNHLY and CDR2 FYNNEI. The CDR3 runs to 13 residues. Trimming took 4 bases from V and 7 from J, leaving 11 bases between them. DNA of the CDR3: TGTGCCAGCAGTGTGTCTAGCCTTAATGAGCAGTTCTTC. It encodes CASSVSSLNEQFF.

The gene calls are TRBV2 and TRBJ2-7, with D possibly being TRBD2 (5 bases). Trimming took 0 bases from V and 2 from J, leaving 20 bases between them. Germline V gene data show CDR1 as SNHLY and CDR2 as FYNNEI. CDR3 length: 18 residues. The DNA for the CDR3 is TGTGCCAGCAGTGAAGCCGGAGCCTTTATCGGGATTCCCTACGAGCAGTACTTC. Translated, it gives CASSEAGAFIGIPYEQYF.

The rearrangement joins TRBV4-2 to TRBJ2-3, with TRBD2 matching over 7 bases. The V and J ends lost 6 bases and 8 bases, in that order; junction bases with no gene match: 14. Germline lookup yields CDR1 LGHNA and CDR2 YNFKEQ. The CDR3 extends over 15 amino acids. The CDR3 bases are TGTGCCAGCAGTTTCGGGGCGGGAGAGTCGGGTACGCAGTATTTT. Residues: CASSFGAGESGTQYF.

The genes are TRBV19 and TRBJ2-3; no clear D gene. The V gene lost 8 bases and the J gene lost 0 bases, with 12 bases spanning the gap. This CDR3 is built from 14 residues. In germline, CDR1 is LNHDA, CDR2 SQIVND (reference sequence). The CDR3 DNA sequence: TGTGCCAGTGGGCGACCTATTAGCACAGATACGCAGTATTTT. As protein: CASGRPISTDTQYF.

This clone was detected once. The chain carries TRBV27 and TRBJ2-6; D not resolved. Trimming removed 3 bases at V and 1 base at J, with 10 bases between. The CDR3 spans 16 residues. Looked up from germline, CDR1 is MNHEY and CDR2 is SMNVEV (reference sequence). DNA for the CDR3: TGTGCCAGCAGTTTGGGTATCAGGTCTGGGGCCAACGTCCTGACTTTC. Amino acid sequence: CASSLGIRSGANVLTF.

V usage is TRBV28 and J usage is TRBJ2-3; 8 nucleotides agree with TRBD2. The CDR3 has 13 residues. Trimming removed 10 bases from V and 4 bases from J; junction bases left unmatched: 7. Looked up from germline, CDR1 is MDHEN and CDR2 is SYDVKM. CDR3 region: CATTPGGADTQYF. The CDR3 bases are TGTGCCACCACTCCCGGGGGGGCAGATACGCAGTATTTT.

This clone was recorded once. V gene TRBV6-6 combines with J gene TRBJ2-1; maybe TRBD1 (6 bases). Germline assignment: CDR1 MNHNY and CDR2 SVGAGI (reference sequence). This CDR3 is 13 amino acids long. Between the trimmed V and J ends, which lost 6 bases and 4 bases, there was a span of 10 bases. The CDR3 spells CASSLDRYNEQFF. The CDR3 DNA sequence: TGTGCCAGCAGCCTAGACAGGTACAATGAGCAGTTCTTC.

Only a few counts were recorded for this clone. Other DNA sequences from this sample encode an identical CDR3 as well. The chain is built from TRBV7-9 and TRBJ2-7; perhaps TRBD2 as D (6 bases). CDR1 and CDR2 from the germline V gene are SEHNR and FQNEAQ (reference sequence). The CDR3 has 14 residues. V was pared by 5 bases and J by 3 bases, with 14 bases between. The CDR3 bases are TGTGCCAGCAGCCCAAGCGGGTCGGGCTACGAGCAGTACTTC. Translation: CASSPSGSGYEQYF.

The gene calls are TRBV6-5 and TRBJ1-2, with D maybe TRBD1 (5 bases). V was clipped by 5 bases and J by 5 bases, with 15 bases between them. The germline gives CDR1 MNHEY, CDR2 SVGAGI. The CDR3 is made up of 14 amino acids. The CDR3 region is CASSRLGGGYGYTF. The CDR3 nucleotides read TGTGCCAGCAGTCGTCTCGGGGGGGGTTATGGCTACACCTTC.

The J gene is TRBJ2-2, the V gene TRBV5-1; 11 positions agree with TRBD2. The germline CDR1 and CDR2 sequences are SGHRS and YFSETQ. V shed 5 bases, J shed 5 bases, and the junction held 8 bases outside the gene matches. The CDR3 covers 16 residues. CDR3 residues: CASSQTLAGATGELFF. The DNA of the CDR3 is TGCGCCAGCAGTCAAACACTAGCGGGAGCGACCGGGGAGCTGTTTTTT. Looking up the rest from reference TRBV5-1 and TRBJ2-2 gives the full variable domain: KAGVTQTPRYLIKTRGQQVTLSCSPISGHRSVSWYQQTPGQGLQFLFEYFSETQRNKGNFPGRFSGRQFSNSRSEMNVSTLELGDSALYLCASSQTLAGATGELFFGEGSRLTVL.

CDR3 protein: CASTLTGAVETQYF. The CDR3, as DNA: TGTGCCAGCACCTTGACAGGGGCAGTGGAGACCCAGTACTTC. The rearrangement joins TRBV2 to TRBJ2-5; 8 nucleotides line up with TRBD1. V trimming: 7 bases; J trimming: 5 bases; junction bases outside the gene matches: 9. The CDR3 has 14 residues. Germline V gene lookup returns CDR1 SNHLY and CDR2 FYNNEI.

CDR3 DNA: TGTGCCAGCAGCGACCGGGACAGTTTGAGCCGACCCTACGAGCAGTACTTC. It specifies CASSDRDSLSRPYEQYF. V is TRBV21-1 and J is TRBJ2-7; TRBD1 is the table's D call, not checked against the DNA. TRBV21-1 corresponds to a pseudogene. The CDR3 loop spans 17 amino acids.

The rearrangement links TRBV6-5 to TRBJ1-1; a possible D gene is TRBD1 (6 bases). Trimming removed 7 bases from V and 4 bases from J, with 13 bases in between. CDR1 and CDR2 from the germline V gene are MNHEY and SVGAGI. This CDR3 is 13 amino acids long. CDR3 in DNA: TGTGCCAGCACTAGCTTCAGGGGCACTGAAGCTTTCTTT. Encoded protein: CASTSFRGTEAFF.